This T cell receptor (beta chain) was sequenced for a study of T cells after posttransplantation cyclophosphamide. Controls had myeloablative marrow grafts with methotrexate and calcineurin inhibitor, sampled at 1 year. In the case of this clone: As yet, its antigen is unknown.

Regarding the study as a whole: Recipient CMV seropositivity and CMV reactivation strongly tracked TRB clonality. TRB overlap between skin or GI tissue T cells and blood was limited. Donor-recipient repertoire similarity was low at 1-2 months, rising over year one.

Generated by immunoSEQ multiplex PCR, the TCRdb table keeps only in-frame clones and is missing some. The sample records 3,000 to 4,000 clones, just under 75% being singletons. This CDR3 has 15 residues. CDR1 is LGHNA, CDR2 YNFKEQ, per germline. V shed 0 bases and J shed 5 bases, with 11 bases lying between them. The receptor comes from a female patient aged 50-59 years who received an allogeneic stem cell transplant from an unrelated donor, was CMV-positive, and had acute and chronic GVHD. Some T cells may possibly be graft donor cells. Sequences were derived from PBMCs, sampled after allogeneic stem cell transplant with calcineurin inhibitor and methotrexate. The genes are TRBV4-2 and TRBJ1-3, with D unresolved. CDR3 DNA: TGTGCCAGCAGCCAAGAGGCGGGGATCCGAAACACCATATATTTT. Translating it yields CASSQEAGIRNTIYF.